One T cell receptor beta chain is described in this entry. This sample is part of a study of blood T cell repertoires in COVID-19. Generated by immunoSEQ multiplex PCR, the TCRdb table keeps only in-frame clones and is missing some. The sample lists a few hundred thousand clones; 89% were seen once. This CDR3 comprises 18 residues. Looked up from germline, CDR1 is SGHNT and CDR2 is YYREEE (reference sequence). After removal of 4 bases from V and 2 bases from J, the junction contained 12 bases not matched to a gene. The receptor comes from a woman aged 45-65 years who had been exposed to COVID-19. Sample: PBMCs or T cells enriched from blood (not recorded which). J is TRBJ1-4 and V is TRBV5-4; 9 bases are a match to TRBD1. CDR3 amino acids: CASSGSGTGGSTNEKLFF. The DNA for the CDR3 is TGTGCCAGCAGCGGATCTGGAACAGGGGGCTCGACTAATGAAAAACTGTTTTTT.